This T cell receptor beta chain was profiled in a study of T cell repertoires in cytomegalovirus infection (dated by TCRdb to about 2019). In the study overall: Peptide stimulations targeted recently identified HLA-C-restricted CMV epitopes, whose presentation resists viral immunomodulation, together with well-studied HLA-B-restricted epitopes. Donor HLA type was relevant to the analysis, as public TCR beta signatures indicated carriage of CMV infection together with the matching HLA type. Broad study findings and their caveats: The ex vivo response was dominated by HLA-C-restricted CMV-specific TCR beta clonotypes, and the single most frequent clonotype in two of eight donors was supplied by these HLA-C-restricted clonotypes. Carriers of CMV infection plus the relevant HLA type were discriminated by the cumulative frequency of public TCR beta family members in the study cohort and in an independent approximately 360-donor cohort.

At least ten counts were recorded for this clonotype. Its antigen is currently not known. One base away there is no much larger clone; base qualities are not given. This specimen's treatment or condition label, interpreted: in vitro stimulation with specific CMV peptide epitopes to enrich CMV-specific T cells. Sequenced using an Illumina HiSeq 1500. TCRdb handled the public reads itself, with Q25 trimming in fastp and clone calling in MiXCR, and kept productive beta chains. Here each entry gathers all rows of one CDR3 protein and keeps the most common genes and DNA. Present in this sample are 900,000 to 950,000 distinct CDR3 sequences, roughly 30% of which were seen just once. The ten largest account for 13% of the sample. Inclusive of the bounding cysteine and phenylalanine, the CDR3 is 17 residues long. The read is trimmed to its CDR3 DNA, 51 bases read in frame from base 1. Trimming costs V 4 bases and J 6 bases, and their ends lie 22 bases apart. From a lookup of the germline V gene, CDR1 and CDR2 are SGHVS and FNYEAQ.

This receptor was obtained from a human donor in good health (CMV status not recorded). Some clones in this sample may be carry-over from other donors' samples. The sequence joins TRBV7-6 to TRBJ2-1; the D call is possibly TRBD1 or TRBD2, each sharing 5 bases. The sample consisted of cultured CD8+ T cells from PBMCs, taken from culture after CMV antigen stimulation. The CDR3 amino acid sequence is: CASSSPLNEGNGNEQFF. The sequence in DNA is TGTGCCAGCAGCTCCCCCTTGAATGAGGGGAATGGCAATGAGCAGTTCTTC.